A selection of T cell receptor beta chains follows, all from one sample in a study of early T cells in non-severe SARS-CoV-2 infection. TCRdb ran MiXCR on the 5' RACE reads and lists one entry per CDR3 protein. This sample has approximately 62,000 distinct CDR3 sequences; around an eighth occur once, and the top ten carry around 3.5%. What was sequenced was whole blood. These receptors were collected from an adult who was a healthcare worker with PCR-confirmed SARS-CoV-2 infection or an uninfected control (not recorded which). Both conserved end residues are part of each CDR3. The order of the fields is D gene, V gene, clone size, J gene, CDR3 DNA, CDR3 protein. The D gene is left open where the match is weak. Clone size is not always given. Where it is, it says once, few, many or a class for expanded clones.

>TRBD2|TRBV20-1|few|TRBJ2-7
TGCAGTGCTAGAGTTCGACTAGCGGGAGACTACGAGCAGTACTTC
CSARVRLAGDYEQYF
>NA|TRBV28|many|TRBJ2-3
TGTGCCAGCAGCCCAGGAGACAGGGAGGCGCAGTATTTT
CASSPGDREAQYF
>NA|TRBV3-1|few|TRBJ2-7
TGTGCCAGCAGCCTCCGGGACACCGCCTACGAGCAGTACTTC
CASSLRDTAYEQYF
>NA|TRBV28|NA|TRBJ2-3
TGTGCCAGCACCGAGCGGGCCACCTTAGCAGATACGCAGTATTTT
CASTERATLADTQYF
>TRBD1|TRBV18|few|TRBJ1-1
TGTGCCAGCTCTTCCGGGACAGGGGGAGATGAAGCTTTCTTT
CASSSGTGGDEAFF
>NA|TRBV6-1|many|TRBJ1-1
TGTGCCAGCAAGGGGTCATCTGGGACTGAAGCTTTCTTT
CASKGSSGTEAFF
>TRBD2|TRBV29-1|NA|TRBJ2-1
TGCAGCGTTGCGGCGGGAGAGATTTCCTACAATGAGCAGTTCTTC
CSVAAGEISYNEQFF
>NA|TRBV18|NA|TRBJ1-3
TGTGCCAGCTCACCATGGGGACCAAAGGGAAACACCATATATTTT
CASSPWGPKGNTIYF
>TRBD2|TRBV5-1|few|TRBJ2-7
TGCGCCAGCAGCTTGTCTCCTAGCGGGAGAACCTACGAGCAGTACTTC
CASSLSPSGRTYEQYF
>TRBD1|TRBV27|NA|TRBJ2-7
TGTGCCAGCAGTCCACGGGGACAGCAGCACTACGAGCAGTACTTC
CASSPRGQQHYEQYF
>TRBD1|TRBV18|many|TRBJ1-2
TGTGCCAGCTCACCGACAGGGAAGAACTATGGCTACACCTTC
CASSPTGKNYGYTF
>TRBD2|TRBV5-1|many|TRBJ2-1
TGCGCCAGCAGCTTGAGCGGGGCTAGCTCCTACAATGAGCAGTTCTTC
CASSLSGASSYNEQFF
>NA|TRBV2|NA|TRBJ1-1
TGTGCCAGCAGTACAGGGCTAGAGAACACTGAAGCTTTCTTT
CASSTGLENTEAFF
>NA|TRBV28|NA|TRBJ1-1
TGTGCCAGCACCCAGGGGCTCAACACTGAAGCTTTCTTT
CASTQGLNTEAFF
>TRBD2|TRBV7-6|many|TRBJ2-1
TGTGCCAGCAGCTGGGGCGGGAGGAATGAGCAGTTCTTC
CASSWGGRNEQFF
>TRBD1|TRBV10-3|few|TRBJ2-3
TGTGCCATCAGTGCGGGACAGGGGAGCACAGATACGCAGTATTTT
CAISAGQGSTDTQYF
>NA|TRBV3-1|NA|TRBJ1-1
TGTGCCAGCAGCCAAGTTACCGGGAACACTGAAGCTTTCTTT
CASSQVTGNTEAFF
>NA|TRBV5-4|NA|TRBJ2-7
TGTGCCAGCAGCTTGGGACCCCCTCTCTACGAGCAGTACTTC
CASSLGPPLYEQYF
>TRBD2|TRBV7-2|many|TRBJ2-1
TGTGCCAGCAGCTTAGCGTCGGTGCGGGAGCGCAATGAGCAGTTCTTC
CASSLASVRERNEQFF
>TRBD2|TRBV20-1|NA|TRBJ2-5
TGCAGTGCTGCCCTGCGGGAGGGCACGAAGACCCAGTACTTC
CSAALREGTKTQYF
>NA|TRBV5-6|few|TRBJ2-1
TGTGCCAGCAGCCCGGTCGCGGGAGACCTGGGGGCAGTCGAGCAGTTCTTC
CASSPVAGDLGAVEQFF
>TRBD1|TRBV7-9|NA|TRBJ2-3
TGTGCCAGCAGCTCCAGGGGGCTAGGAGATACGCAGTATTTT
CASSSRGLGDTQYF